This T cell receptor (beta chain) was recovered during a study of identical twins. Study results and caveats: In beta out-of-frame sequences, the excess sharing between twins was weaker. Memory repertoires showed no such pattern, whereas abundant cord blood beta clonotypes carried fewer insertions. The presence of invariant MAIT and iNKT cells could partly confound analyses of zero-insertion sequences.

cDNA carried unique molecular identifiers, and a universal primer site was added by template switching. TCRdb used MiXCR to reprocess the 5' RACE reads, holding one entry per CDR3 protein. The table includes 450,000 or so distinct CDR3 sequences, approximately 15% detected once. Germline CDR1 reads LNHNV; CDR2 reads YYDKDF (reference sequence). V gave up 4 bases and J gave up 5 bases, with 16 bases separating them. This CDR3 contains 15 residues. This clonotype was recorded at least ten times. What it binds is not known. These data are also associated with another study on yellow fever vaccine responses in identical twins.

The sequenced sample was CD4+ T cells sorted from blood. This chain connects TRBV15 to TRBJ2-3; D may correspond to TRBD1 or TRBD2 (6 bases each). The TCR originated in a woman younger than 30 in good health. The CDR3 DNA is TGTGCCACCAGCATGGGGGGCCCGGGAAAAGATACGCAGTATTTT. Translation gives CATSMGGPGKDTQYF. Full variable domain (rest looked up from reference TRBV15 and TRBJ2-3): DAMVIQNPRYQVTQFGKPVTLSCSQTLNHNVMYWYQQKSSQAPKLLFHYYDKDFNNEADTPDNFQSRRPNTSFCFLDIRSPGLGDTAMYLCATSMGGPGKDTQYFGPGTRLTVL.